A selection of T cell receptor beta chains follows, all from one sample in a study of blood T cell repertoires in COVID-19. Sequencing used immunoSEQ multiplex PCR; TCRdb keeps in-frame clones, though not all of them. Seen here are about 100,000 clones, about 80% observed once, and the top ten hold about 3.8%. Material: peripheral blood. The receptors originated from a woman aged 70-85 years with acute or convalescent COVID-19. CDR3s leave out the opening cysteine and the closing phenylalanine or tryptophan.

V: TRBV4-1
J: TRBJ2-7
CDR3: ASSLAQFTYEQY

V: TRBV19
J: TRBJ1-2
CDR3: ASSITGADGYT

V: TRBV18
J: TRBJ1-1
CDR3: ASSPLRVGNTEAF

V: TRBV28
J: TRBJ1-2
CDR3: ASSLLIPGQGHGYT

V: TRBV6-6
J: TRBJ1-1
CDR3: ASSPGQGYTEAF

V: TRBV7-6
J: TRBJ1-5
CDR3: ASSGGAGGYEPQH

V: TRBV10-3
J: TRBJ1-2
CDR3: AIPDNTDGYT

V: TRBV7-2
J: TRBJ2-5
CDR3: ASSLTSGETQY

V: TRBV3-1/TRBV3-2
J: TRBJ2-3
CDR3: ASSQDRGSAQY

V: TRBV7-2
J: TRBJ1-2
CDR3: ASSLAGTGGYGYT

V: TRBV7-9
J: TRBJ1-4
CDR3: ASSDVAATNEKLF

V: TRBV4-3
J: TRBJ2-1
CDR3: ASSLYHEVYNEQF

V: TRBV29-1
J: TRBJ2-1
CDR3: SVEAGLAINYNEQF

V: TRBV7-2
J: TRBJ2-1
CDR3: ASSSARDRVNEQF

V: TRBV5-1
J: TRBJ2-3
CDR3: ASSFEGQTVTSTDTQY

V: TRBV29-1
J: TRBJ1-4
CDR3: SVAPTGSGEKLF

V: TRBV7-9
J: TRBJ2-7
CDR3: ASSSGLLAPYEQY

V: TRBV2
J: TRBJ2-2
CDR3: ASRVGTTTGELF

V: TRBV3-1/TRBV3-2
J: TRBJ1-2
CDR3: ASSPTTGKNGYT

V: TRBV19
J: TRBJ2-1
CDR3: ASSIRGGDEQF

V: TRBV19
J: TRBJ2-5
CDR3: ASRRRDREETQY

V: TRBV2
J: TRBJ2-7
CDR3: ASSDISFREDEQY